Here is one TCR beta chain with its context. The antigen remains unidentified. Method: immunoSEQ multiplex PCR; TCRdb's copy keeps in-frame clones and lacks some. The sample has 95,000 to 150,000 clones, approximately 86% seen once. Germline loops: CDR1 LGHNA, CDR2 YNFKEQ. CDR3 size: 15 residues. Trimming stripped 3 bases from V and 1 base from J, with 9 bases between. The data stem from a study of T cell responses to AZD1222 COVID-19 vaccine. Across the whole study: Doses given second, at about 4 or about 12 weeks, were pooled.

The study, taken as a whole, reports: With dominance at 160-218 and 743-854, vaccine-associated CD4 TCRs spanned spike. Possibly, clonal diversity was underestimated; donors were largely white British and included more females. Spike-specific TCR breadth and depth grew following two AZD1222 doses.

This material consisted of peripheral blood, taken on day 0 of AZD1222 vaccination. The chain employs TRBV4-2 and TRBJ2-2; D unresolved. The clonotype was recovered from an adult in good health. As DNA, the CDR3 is TGTGCCAGCAGCCACGCTCCCCTGAACACCGGGGAGCTGTTTTTT. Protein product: CASSHAPLNTGELFF.